This entry lists 19 T cell receptor beta chains sequenced from one sample in a study of cytomegalovirus exposure and HLA in healthy donors. PCR amplification relied on 60 Vbeta primers (plus 13 Jbeta primers). Repertoires were generated with immunoSEQ multiplex PCR, while TCRdb's copy carries only in-frame clones and drops some. The sample holds about 74,000 clones, around 70% seen once. Source material: PBMCs. The receptors shown here come from a woman in her thirties or forties in good health and CMV-seropositive.

This clone was observed a handful of times. The rearrangement uses TRBV7-3 and TRBJ2-2, with 7 bases aligning to TRBD1. Trimming cost V 5 bases and J 6 bases; bases outside gene matches: 6. The CDR3 covers 14 residues. Per germline, CDR1 SGHTA and CDR2 FQGTGA. The CDR3, as DNA: TGTGCCAGCAGCCTCGACAGGGAATCCGGGGAGCTGTTTTTT. It encodes CASSLDRESGELFF.

The chain employs TRBV6-1 and TRBJ1-1; 9 bases fit TRBD1. This CDR3 is 14 amino acids long. V shed 3 bases, J shed 3 bases, and the junction held 2 bases outside the gene matches. Germline-derived CDR1 and CDR2 are MNHNS and SASEGT. Here the CDR3 DNA reads TGTGCCAGCAGTGAGGGACAGGGATACACTGAAGCTTTCTTT. It is translated as CASSEGQGYTEAFF.

The genes are TRBV27 and TRBJ2-2; TRBD2 might be the D (6 bases). The CDR3 spans 16 residues. CDR1 is MNHEY, CDR2 SMNVEV, per germline (reference sequence). Between the trimmed V and J ends, which lost 2 bases and 3 bases, there was a span of 13 bases. CDR3 amino acids: CASSLNVGGHTGELFF. The DNA of the CDR3 is TGTGCCAGCAGTTTAAATGTGGGGGGACACACCGGGGAGCTGTTTTTT.

Only a few counts were recorded for this clone. The chain carries TRBV5-1 and TRBJ1-1; TRBD1 matches at 8 bases. V shed 4 bases and J 2 bases; nucleotides not matched to a gene: 7. The CDR3 has 15 amino acids. In germline, CDR1 is SGHRS, CDR2 YFSETQ. Here the CDR3 DNA reads TGCGCCAGCAGCCCCGGGACAGGCGGAAACACTGAAGCTTTCTTT. Translated, it gives CASSPGTGGNTEAFF.

The chain has TRBV7-6 and TRBJ2-1, with TRBD1 identical over 8 bases. This CDR3 region has 15 residues. Germline V gene sequence: CDR1 SGHVS, CDR2 FNYEAQ. Germline trimming cut 1 base from V and 8 bases from J; bases unmatched to any gene: 7. The CDR3 protein is CASSLDRGVNYEQFF. The CDR3 DNA reads TGTGCCAGCAGCTTAGACAGGGGGGTTAACTATGAGCAGTTCTTC. The complete variable domain, with remaining parts taken from reference TRBV7-6 and TRBJ2-1, reads GAGVSQSPRYKVTKRGQDVALRCDPISGHVSLYWYRQALGQGPEFLTYFNYEAQQDKSGLPNDRFSAERPEGSISTLTIQRTEQRDSAMYRCASSLDRGVNYEQFFGPGTRLTVL.

V gene TRBV19 combines with J gene TRBJ2-3, with D possibly matching TRBD1 (5 bases). Germline V CDR1 and CDR2: LNHDA, SQIVND (reference sequence). Trimming took off 5 bases at V and 3 bases at J, with 21 bases between the two ends. The CDR3 contains 17 residues. This chain's CDR3 is CASSPRHSGLGTDTQYF. As DNA, the CDR3 is TGTGCCAGTAGTCCGCGACATTCAGGGTTAGGTACAGATACGCAGTATTTT.

This rearrangement joins TRBV5-4 to TRBJ2-5; D unclear. Germline CDR1 and CDR2: SGHNT and YYREEE (reference sequence). The CDR3 runs to 12 residues. V dropped 0 bases and J dropped 5 bases, with 5 bases sitting between them. CDR3 DNA sequence: TGTGCCAGCAGCTTGGCCCATGAGACCCAGTACTTC. Translating gives CASSLAHETQYF.

This chain uses TRBV4-2 with TRBJ2-5, with D perhaps matching TRBD1 (5 bases). The CDR3 extends over 15 amino acids. Germline assignment: CDR1 LGHNA and CDR2 YNFKEQ. V lost 0 bases and J 3 bases, leaving 11 bases between the germline ends. CDR3 DNA sequence: TGTGCCAGCAGCCAAGAGGTAGGGGTTGAAGAGACCCAGTACTTC. Amino acid sequence: CASSQEVGVEETQYF.

This clone was seen only a few times. The chain recombines TRBV4-2 with TRBJ2-7; tentatively, D is TRBD1 (7 bases). V was cut by 0 bases and J by 4 bases, with 25 bases left in between. The germline V gene has CDR1 LGHNA and CDR2 YNFKEQ. The CDR3 extends over 19 amino acids. This chain's CDR3 is CASSQDLAGTAGRLYEQYF. CDR3 DNA sequence: TGTGCCAGCAGCCAAGATCTTGCGGGGACAGCAGGAAGACTTTACGAGCAGTACTTC.

This rearrangement joins TRBV28 to TRBJ2-3, with TRBD1 matching 8 bases. Trimming at V came to 2 bases and at J to 0 bases, leaving 7 bases not matched to a gene. Germline V lookup: CDR1 MDHEN, CDR2 SYDVKM. The CDR3 length is 17 residues. The CDR3 nucleotides are TGTGCCAGCAGTTTACCCGGGACAGGTTCAAGCACAGATACGCAGTATTTT. Translating it yields CASSLPGTGSSTDTQYF.

This sequence joins TRBV4-3 and TRBJ1-4, with 7 positions matching TRBD1. Per the germline V gene, CDR1 is LGHNA and CDR2 is YSLEER. The CDR3 sequence is 15 residues long. V shed 3 bases and J 3 bases; nucleotides not matched to a gene: 4. The DNA for the CDR3 is TGCGCCAGCAGCCAGAACAGGGGCTCTAATGAAAAACTGTTTTTT. Translating gives CASSQNRGSNEKLFF.

This chain joins TRBV28 and TRBJ1-2; D not certain. Germline values: CDR1 MDHEN, CDR2 SYDVKM. The V gene lost 6 bases and the J gene lost 8 bases, with 16 bases spanning the gap. CDR3 length equals 13 residues. The CDR3 here is CASSFGDPRGYTF. CDR3 bases: TGTGCCAGCAGCTTCGGGGATCCGAGAGGCTACACCTTC.

This clone was counted once. The chain carries TRBV6-6 and TRBJ2-7; 7 bases are a match to TRBD1. Germline loops: CDR1 MNHNY, CDR2 SVGAGI (reference sequence). Trimming removed 6 bases from V and 3 bases from J; junction bases left unmatched: 8. This CDR3 has 14 residues. The CDR3 DNA is TGTGCCAGCAGAAAAAACCGGGACAGCTACGAGCAGTACTTC. Encoded protein: CASRKNRDSYEQYF.

This clone has a single count. V and J are TRBV7-2 and TRBJ2-1; no firm D call. Germline-derived CDR1 and CDR2 are SGHTA and FQGNSA. V was shortened by 1 base and J by 3 bases, with 10 bases between the two germline ends. The CDR3 is 15 amino acids. CDR3: CASSLGQVNYNEQFF. DNA of the CDR3: TGTGCCAGCAGCTTAGGGCAGGTAAACTACAATGAGCAGTTCTTC.

V and J are TRBV9 and TRBJ1-2; D is possibly TRBD1 (6 bases). The germline V and J ends were trimmed by 0 bases and 8 bases, with 14 bases remaining between them. This CDR3 spans 14 amino acids. Germline V lookup: CDR1 SGDLS, CDR2 YYNGEE. The CDR3 sequence is CASSVAGGAGGYTF. The CDR3, as DNA: TGTGCCAGCAGCGTAGCGGGGGGGGCTGGGGGCTACACCTTC.

Regarding this clone: One end of the junction fails to match germline, which may point to a read error. This chain links TRBV5-1 with TRBJ2-1, with 7 bases that match TRBD1. The CDR3 length is 16 residues. Germline V gene data show CDR1 as SGHRS and CDR2 as YFSETQ. CDR3 DNA sequence: TGCGCCAGCAGCTTGGCCGTAGGGGGCTCCCACAATGAGCAGTTCTTC. This sequence encodes CASSLAVGGSHNEQFF. Full variable domain (outside the CDR3, taken from reference TRBV5-1 and TRBJ2-1): KAGVTQTPRYLIKTRGQQVTLSCSPISGHRSVSWYQQTPGQGLQFLFEYFSETQRNKGNFPGRFSGRQFSNSRSEMNVSTLELGDSALYLCASSLAVGGSHNEQFFGPGTRLTVL.

This clone was recorded once. The rearrangement links TRBV27 to TRBJ1-5; 8 nucleotides line up with TRBD1. Trimming at V came to 3 bases and at J to 2 bases, leaving 6 bases not matched to a gene. The CDR3 has 16 amino acids. Germline V gene lookup returns CDR1 MNHEY and CDR2 SMNVEV (reference sequence). CDR3 DNA sequence: TGTGCCAGCAGTTTGGTATCGGACAGGGGCAATCAGCCCCAGCATTTT. Translating gives CASSLVSDRGNQPQHF.

A single count supports this clone. The chain joins TRBV9 to TRBJ2-5; 8 bases line up with TRBD1. The length of the CDR3 is 15 residues. With V trimmed by 0 bases and J by 5 bases, 6 bases remained unmatched. The germline V gene encodes CDR1 SGDLS and CDR2 YYNGEE. This CDR3 is CASSVASGGSETQYF. CDR3 coding DNA: TGTGCCAGCAGCGTAGCGTCAGGGGGCAGCGAGACCCAGTACTTC.

This clone appeared a single time. This rearrangement joins TRBV11-2 to TRBJ1-1, with a tentative D call TRBD1 (6 bases). Germline V gene sequence: CDR1 SGHAT, CDR2 FQNNGV. Trimming stripped 6 bases from V and 0 bases from J, with 11 bases between. This CDR3 comprises 14 residues. The CDR3 loop is CASRGQGMNTEAFF. The CDR3 bases are TGTGCCAGCAGGGGGCAGGGGATGAACACTGAAGCTTTCTTT.